The source of this T cell receptor beta chain is a study of somatic mutations in cytotoxic T cells in rheumatoid arthritis. Across the study: Certain T-cell populations stained with V beta antibodies were FACS-sorted to nearly 100% purity, and V beta1+ cells were TCRB-sequenced.

Clones were read by immunoSEQ multiplex PCR, and TCRdb kept only the in-frame ones, dropping some. The sample records 11,000 or so clones, more than 65% being singletons. Comment on this clone: The antigen is undetermined.

Study-wide results and limits: Of the expanded CD8+ clones, the antigen targets were not known. Patients with a largest CD8+ clone exceeding 20% of CD8+ cells numbered about an eighth of the roughly 60.

Germline V CDR1 and CDR2: SGHTA, FQGNSA. This CDR3 spans 16 amino acids. The junction had 4 bases not matched to a gene; V was cut back by 2 bases and J by 2 bases. V gene TRBV7-2 combines with J gene TRBJ2-3, with 10 bases fitting TRBD2. The material sequenced was CD8+ T cells sorted from blood. The sequence was obtained from a man aged 55-75 years in good health. In DNA, the CDR3 is TGTGCCAGCAGCTTACAGCGGGGGGGCCCCACAGATACGCAGTATTTT. It yields the protein CASSLQRGGPTDTQYF.